The rows below give T cell receptor beta chains drawn from one sample of a study of T cells in Graves' hyperthyroidism and ophthalmopathy. MiXCR, applied by TCRdb to the multiplex PCR reads, yields one record per CDR3 protein. The sample records 340,000 or so distinct CDR3 sequences, around 20% being singletons. Sequenced input: blood. The receptors stem from a woman aged 45-65 years with Graves' hyperthyroidism. CDR3s include the opening cysteine and the closing phenylalanine or tryptophan. A D gene is named only where the DNA matches it firmly. The size field is filled for only some rows; it gives once, few, many or a size class.

abundance | j_gene | d_gene | v_gene | CDR3aa | CDR3nt
many | TRBJ2-4 | TRBD1 | TRBV2 | CAGKTGNIQYF | TGTGCCGGAAAGACAGGGAACATTCAGTACTTC
NA | TRBJ2-3 | NA | TRBV20-1 | CSARRDTSTDTQYF | TGCAGTGCTAGGCGGGACACGAGCACAGATACGCAGTATTTT
NA | TRBJ2-7 | NA | TRBV28 | CACSLNYEQYF | TGTGCCTGCAGTTTAAATTACGAGCAGTACTTC
NA | TRBJ1-4 | TRBD1 | TRBV12-3/TRBV12-4 | CASRLLGGQGEGKLFF | TGTGCCAGCAGACTCCTAGGGGGGCAGGGGGAAGGAAAACTGTTTTTT
many | TRBJ1-5 | TRBD1 | TRBV2 | CASDRDGYNQPQHF | TGTGCCAGCGACAGGGATGGGTACAATCAGCCCCAGCATTTT
NA | TRBJ2-5 | TRBD2 | TRBV28 | CASSLHTSGARWKTQYF | TGTGCCAGCAGTTTACATACTAGCGGGGCTCGTTGGAAGACCCAGTACTTC
once | TRBJ2-5 | TRBD2 | TRBV5-1 | CASSLSTSGPQETQYF | TGCGCCAGCAGTTTATCAACTAGCGGGCCCCAAGAGACCCAGTACTTC
many | TRBJ2-2 | NA | TRBV14 | CASSVGLYTGELFF | TGTGCCAGCAGCGTCGGACTGTACACCGGGGAGCTGTTTTTT
many | TRBJ2-3 | TRBD1 | TRBV7-9 | CASSLEGTGGTDTQYF | TGTGCCAGCAGCTTAGAAGGGACAGGGGGCACAGATACGCAGTATTTT
NA | TRBJ2-1 | NA | TRBV2 | CASSRTEKQFF | TGTGCCAGCAGTCGGACGGAGAAGCAGTTCTTC
NA | TRBJ2-5 | NA | TRBV28 | CASSWAHRGETQYF | TGTGCCAGCAGTTGGGCCCACCGAGGGGAGACCCAGTACTTC
many | TRBJ2-1 | TRBD2 | TRBV20-1 | CSASFSGRPYNEQFF | TGCAGTGCTAGTTTTAGCGGGAGACCCTACAATGAGCAGTTCTTC
NA | TRBJ2-7 | TRBD2 | TRBV6-2/TRBV6-3 | CASRKSGGAGEQYF | TGTGCCAGCAGGAAGTCGGGGGGGGCAGGAGAGCAGTACTTC
NA | TRBJ1-1 | NA | TRBV7-9 | CASSLGGADTEAFF | TGTGCCAGCAGCTTAGGGGGCGCGGACACTGAAGCTTTCTTT
many | TRBJ1-1 | TRBD1 | TRBV10-2 | CASSGQGINMNTEAFF | TGCGCCAGCAGTGGACAGGGAATAAACATGAACACTGAAGCTTTCTTT
many | TRBJ2-2 | NA | TRBV11-3 | CASSLNRAGELFF | TGTGCCAGCAGCCTAAACAGAGCCGGGGAGCTGTTTTTT
many | TRBJ1-1 | NA | TRBV6-5 | CASSYSPLGTEAFF | TGTGCCAGCAGTTACTCTCCCCTGGGAACTGAAGCTTTCTTT
many | TRBJ1-1 | NA | TRBV6-5 | CASSYSTGRNTEAFF | TGTGCCAGCAGTTACTCAACAGGGAGGAACACTGAAGCTTTCTTT
NA | TRBJ1-1 | NA | TRBV2 | CATGGLNTEAFF | TGTGCCACCGGGGGGCTGAACACTGAAGCTTTCTTT
many | TRBJ2-1 | NA | TRBV6-1 | CASSEIRTANNEQFF | TGTGCCAGCAGTGAAATAAGGACGGCCAACAATGAGCAGTTCTTC
few | TRBJ2-7 | NA | TRBV10-3 | CAISDPDLAYEQYF | TGTGCCATCAGTGATCCCGACCTAGCCTACGAGCAGTACTTC
few | TRBJ1-4 | NA | TRBV6-1 | CASSEQRTTNEKLFF | TGTGCCAGCAGTGAACAGAGGACAACTAATGAAAAACTGTTTTTT
NA | TRBJ1-5 | NA | TRBV12-3/TRBV12-4 | CASTLDLVRQPQHF | TGTGCCAGCACCCTGGATCTGGTTAGGCAGCCCCAGCATTTT
many | TRBJ2-3 | TRBD1 | TRBV30 | CAWDRVPTDTQYF | TGTGCCTGGGACAGGGTTCCCACAGATACGCAGTATTTT
NA | TRBJ2-2 | NA | TRBV20-1 | CSASNREELFF | TGCAGTGCTAGTAATCGGGAGGAGCTGTTTTTT
many | TRBJ1-2 | NA | TRBV27 | CASTSGGRGYTF | TGTGCCAGCACCTCGGGAGGTAGAGGCTACACCTTC
many | TRBJ2-1 | TRBD1 | TRBV7-3 | CASSSTTGGDYNEQFF | TGTGCCAGCAGCTCAACCACAGGGGGTGACTACAATGAGCAGTTCTTC
many | TRBJ2-1 | TRBD2 | TRBV7-3 | CASSPMTSWIADEQFF | TGTGCCAGCAGCCCAATGACTAGCTGGATCGCAGATGAGCAGTTCTTC
many | TRBJ2-3 | NA | TRBV5-4 | CASSLVGPDTQYF | TGTGCCAGCAGCTTAGTTGGGCCAGATACGCAGTATTTT
many | TRBJ1-1 | NA | TRBV20-1 | CSAPRPPLGNTEAFF | TGCAGTGCCCCCAGACCCCCTCTAGGGAACACTGAAGCTTTCTTT
many | TRBJ2-1 | TRBD2 | TRBV7-9 | CASSDLAGQTDYSYNEQFF | TGTGCCAGCAGCGATCTAGCGGGACAAACCGATTACTCCTACAATGAGCAGTTCTTC
many | TRBJ2-5 | TRBD2 | TRBV28 | CASSVAGQETQYF | TGTGCCAGCAGTGTAGCGGGGCAAGAGACCCAGTACTTC
many | TRBJ1-5 | TRBD1 | TRBV28 | CATTGASNQPQHF | TGTGCCACTACAGGGGCGAGCAATCAGCCCCAGCATTTT
few | TRBJ2-1 | NA | TRBV5-6 | CASSFGGQGNEQFF | TGTGCCAGCAGCTTCGGGGGGCAGGGGAATGAGCAGTTCTTC
NA | TRBJ2-3 | TRBD1 | TRBV5-1 | CASSLGTGADTQYF | TGCGCCAGCAGCTTAGGGACAGGGGCAGATACGCAGTATTTT
once | TRBJ1-1 | NA | TRBV5-1 | CASSLAGQGWANTEAFF | TGCGCCAGCAGCTTGGCCGGCCAGGGCTGGGCGAACACTGAAGCTTTCTTT
many | TRBJ1-2 | NA | TRBV4-1 | CASSQEARAIGYTF | TGCGCCAGCAGCCAAGAAGCCAGGGCAATTGGCTACACCTTC
NA | TRBJ1-1 | NA | TRBV20-1 | CSAGRTDTEAFF | TGCAGTGCTGGCCGGACAGACACTGAAGCTTTCTTT
NA | TRBJ2-1 | TRBD2 | TRBV19 | CASWGRRGAYNEQFF | TGTGCCAGTTGGGGGAGGCGGGGGGCCTACAATGAGCAGTTCTTC
many | TRBJ1-2 | TRBD1 | TRBV28 | CASSFTGTETYTF | TGTGCCAGCAGTTTTACGGGGACAGAGACCTACACCTTC
NA | TRBJ2-5 | NA | TRBV2 | CASSLWADTTETQYF | TGTGCCAGCAGCTTATGGGCAGATACAACAGAGACCCAGTACTTC
many | TRBJ1-2 | NA | TRBV6-1 | CASSESRAAGYGYTF | TGTGCCAGCAGTGAAAGCAGGGCAGCTGGTTATGGCTACACCTTC
many | TRBJ2-1 | TRBD2 | TRBV20-1 | CSAREGGSEQFF | TGCAGTGCTAGAGAGGGAGGGAGTGAGCAGTTCTTC
NA | TRBJ1-5 | NA | TRBV7-8 | CASSLARRGYSNQPQHF | TGTGCCAGCAGCTTAGCCAGGAGGGGTTATAGCAATCAGCCCCAGCATTTT
few | TRBJ1-5 | NA | TRBV6-1 | CASIPSTRALGQPQHF | TGTGCCAGCATTCCTTCAACCCGGGCCCTCGGCCAGCCCCAGCATTTT
NA | TRBJ1-2 | TRBD1 | TRBV6-1 | CASSDLTGGGAWGYTF | TGTGCCAGCAGTGACCTGACAGGGGGCGGTGCCTGGGGCTACACCTTC
many | TRBJ2-3 | TRBD1 | TRBV20-1 | CSARGGGRGRSTDTQYF | TGCAGTGCTAGAGGGGGCGGCAGGGGGCGTAGCACAGATACGCAGTATTTT
few | TRBJ2-5 | NA | TRBV15 | CATSRDLASRGETQYF | TGTGCCACCAGCAGAGACCTAGCGTCCCGGGGGGAGACCCAGTACTTC
many | TRBJ2-7 | TRBD1 | TRBV11-3 | CASSSGQVYEQYF | TGTGCCAGCAGCTCAGGACAGGTCTACGAGCAGTACTTC
few | TRBJ2-4 | NA | TRBV20-1 | CSARDPADSRGTKNIQYF | TGCAGTGCTAGAGATCCCGCTGACTCCCGAGGAACCAAAAACATTCAGTACTTC
few | TRBJ2-7 | TRBD1 | TRBV11-3 | CASSLPPVGRGEQYF | TGTGCCAGCAGCTTACCCCCAGTAGGCAGGGGGGAGCAGTACTTC